This TCR beta chain was observed in a study of technical replicates of blood from several donors. The repertoire was sequenced with immunoSEQ multiplex PCR; TCRdb's copy has only in-frame clones and lacks some. Seen here are approximately 49,000 clones, about 90% observed once, and the top ten hold about 3.9%. Sequencing was carried out using PBMCs. This clonotype was sampled from a human donor in good health. Some clones in this sample may be carry-over from other donors' samples.

The CDR3 is CASSLGFDKIYGYTF. The CDR3 coding sequence is TGCGCCAGCAGCTTGGGTTTTGACAAGATCTATGGCTACACCTTC. V is TRBV5-1 and J is TRBJ1-2, with no clear D. Germline CDR1 is SGHRS and CDR2 is YFSETQ. Trimming shortened V by 0 bases and J by 4 bases, and 13 bases separated the two germline ends. The CDR3 spans 15 residues.